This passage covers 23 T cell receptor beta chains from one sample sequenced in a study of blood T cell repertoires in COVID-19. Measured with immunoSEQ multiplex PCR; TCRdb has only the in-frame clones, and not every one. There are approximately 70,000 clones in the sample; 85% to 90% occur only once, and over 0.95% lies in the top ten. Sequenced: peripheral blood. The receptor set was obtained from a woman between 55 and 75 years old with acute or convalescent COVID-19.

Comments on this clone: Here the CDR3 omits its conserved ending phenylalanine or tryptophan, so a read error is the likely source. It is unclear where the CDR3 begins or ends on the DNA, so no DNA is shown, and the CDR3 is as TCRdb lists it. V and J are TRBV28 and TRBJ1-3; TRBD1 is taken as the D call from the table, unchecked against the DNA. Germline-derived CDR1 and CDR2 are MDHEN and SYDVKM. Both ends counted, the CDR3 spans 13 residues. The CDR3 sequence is CASSSLDRTSLSH.

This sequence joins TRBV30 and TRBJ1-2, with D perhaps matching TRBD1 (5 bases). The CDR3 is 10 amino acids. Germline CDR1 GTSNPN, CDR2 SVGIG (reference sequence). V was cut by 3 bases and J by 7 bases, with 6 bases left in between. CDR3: CAWRTVGYTF. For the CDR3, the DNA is TGTGCCTGGAGGACAGTTGGCTACACCTTC.

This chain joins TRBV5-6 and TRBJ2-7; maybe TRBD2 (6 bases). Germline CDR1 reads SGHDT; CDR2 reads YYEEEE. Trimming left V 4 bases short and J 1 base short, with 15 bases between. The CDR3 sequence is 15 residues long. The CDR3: CASSAVGGKSYEQYV. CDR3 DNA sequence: TGTGCCAGCAGCGCGGTCGGCGGGAAGTCCTACGAGCAGTACGTC.

CDR3 protein: CATSIPVQPQHF. CDR3 nucleotide sequence: TGTGCCACCTCAATTCCGGTGCAGCCCCAGCATTTT. This chain connects TRBV28 to TRBJ1-5; D is uncertain. The germline V and J ends were trimmed by 10 bases and 7 bases, with 14 bases remaining between them. This CDR3 spans 12 amino acids. CDR1 is MDHEN and CDR2 is SYDVKM in the germline V gene.

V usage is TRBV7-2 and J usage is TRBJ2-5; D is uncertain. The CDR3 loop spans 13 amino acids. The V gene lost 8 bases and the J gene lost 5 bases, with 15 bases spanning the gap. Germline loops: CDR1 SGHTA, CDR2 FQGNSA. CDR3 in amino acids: CASFDLLRETQYF. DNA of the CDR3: TGTGCCAGCTTTGACCTACTCAGGGAGACCCAGTACTTC. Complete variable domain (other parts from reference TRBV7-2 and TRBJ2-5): GAGVSQSPSNKVTEKGKDVELRCDPISGHTALYWYRQSLGQGLEFLIYFQGNSAPDKSGLPSDRFSAERTGGSVSTLTIQRTQQEDSAVYLCASFDLLRETQYFGPGTRLLVL.

The DNA for the CDR3 is TGTGCCAGCTCGCCGGGTGTGGGGCAAGCTGAAGCTTTCTTT. Amino acids: CASSPGVGQAEAFF. The chain is built from TRBV19 and TRBJ1-1; D may be TRBD1 (5 bases). The germline gives CDR1 LNHDA, CDR2 SQIVND (reference sequence). The V end was cut by 9 bases, the J end by 6 bases, with 20 bases between. This CDR3 has 14 residues. The entire variable domain, with the rest obtained from reference TRBV19 and TRBJ1-1, is as follows: DGGITQSPKYLFRKEGQNVTLSCEQNLNHDAMYWYRQDPGQGLRLIYYSQIVNDFQKGDIAEGYSVSREKKESFPLTVTSAQKNPTAFYLCASSPGVGQAEAFFGQGTRLTVV.

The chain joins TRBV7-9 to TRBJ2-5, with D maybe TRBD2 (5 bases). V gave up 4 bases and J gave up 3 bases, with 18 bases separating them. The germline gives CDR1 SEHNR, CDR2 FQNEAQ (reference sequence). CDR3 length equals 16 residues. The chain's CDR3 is CASSSFRGGVEETQYF. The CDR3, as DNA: TGTGCCAGCAGCTCATTCCGGGGTGGCGTGGAAGAGACCCAGTACTTC. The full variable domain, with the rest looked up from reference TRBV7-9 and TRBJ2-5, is DTGVSQNPRHKITKRGQNVTFRCDPISEHNRLYWYRQTLGQGPEFLTYFQNEAQLEKSRLLSDRFSAERPKGSFSTLEIQRTEQGDSAMYLCASSSFRGGVEETQYFGPGTRLLVL.

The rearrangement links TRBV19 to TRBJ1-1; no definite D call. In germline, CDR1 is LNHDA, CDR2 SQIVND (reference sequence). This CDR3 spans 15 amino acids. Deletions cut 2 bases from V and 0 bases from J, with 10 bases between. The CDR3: CASSITAQMNTEAFF. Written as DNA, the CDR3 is TGTGCCAGTAGTATAACAGCACAGATGAACACTGAAGCTTTCTTT.

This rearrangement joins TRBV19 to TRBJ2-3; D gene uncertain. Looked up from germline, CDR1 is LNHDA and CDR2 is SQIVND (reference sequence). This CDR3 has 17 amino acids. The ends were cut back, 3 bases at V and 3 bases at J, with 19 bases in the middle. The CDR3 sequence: CASSMVWSGSRTDTQYF. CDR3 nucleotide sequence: TGTGCCAGTAGTATGGTATGGAGTGGCAGCCGTACAGATACGCAGTATTTT. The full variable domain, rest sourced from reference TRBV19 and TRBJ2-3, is DGGITQSPKYLFRKEGQNVTLSCEQNLNHDAMYWYRQDPGQGLRLIYYSQIVNDFQKGDIAEGYSVSREKKESFPLTVTSAQKNPTAFYLCASSMVWSGSRTDTQYFGPGTRLTVL.

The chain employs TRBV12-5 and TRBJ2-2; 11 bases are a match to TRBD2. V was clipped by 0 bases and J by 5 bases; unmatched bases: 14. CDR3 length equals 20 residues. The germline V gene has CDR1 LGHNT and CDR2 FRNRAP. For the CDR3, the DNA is TGTGCTAGTGGTTTGGTAAGGGGGAGGCTAGCGGGAGGCGAGACCGGGGAGCTGTTTTTT. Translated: CASGLVRGRLAGGETGELFF.

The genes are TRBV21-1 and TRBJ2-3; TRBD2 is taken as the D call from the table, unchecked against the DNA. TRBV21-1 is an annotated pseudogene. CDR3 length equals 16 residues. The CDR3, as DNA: TGTGCCAGCAGCTCCACGGGGGGAGGGCCGTCAGATACGCAGTATTTT. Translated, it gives CASSSTGGGPSDTQYF.

CDR3 residues: CASSPRAMNTEAFF. The DNA of the CDR3 is TGCGCCAGCAGCCCGAGGGCCATGAACACTGAAGCTTTCTTT. This chain connects TRBV5-1 to TRBJ1-1; D is uncertain. The V end lost 4 bases, the J end lost 0 bases, and 10 bases lay between the germline ends. Germline values: CDR1 SGHRS, CDR2 YFSETQ. This CDR3 region has 14 residues.

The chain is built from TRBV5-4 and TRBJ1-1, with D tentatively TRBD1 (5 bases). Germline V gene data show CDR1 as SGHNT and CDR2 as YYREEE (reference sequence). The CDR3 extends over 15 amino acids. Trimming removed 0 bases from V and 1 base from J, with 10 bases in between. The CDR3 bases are TGTGCCAGCAGCTTGGGTTTGGGGCGGAACACTGAAGCTTTCTTT. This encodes CASSLGLGRNTEAFF.

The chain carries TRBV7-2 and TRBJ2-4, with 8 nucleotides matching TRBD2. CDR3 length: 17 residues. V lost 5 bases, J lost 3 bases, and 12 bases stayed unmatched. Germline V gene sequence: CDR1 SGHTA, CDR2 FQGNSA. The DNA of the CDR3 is TGTGCCAGCAGCCCAACTCCCGGGACTAGGGACAAAAACATTCAGTACTTC. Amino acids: CASSPTPGTRDKNIQYF.

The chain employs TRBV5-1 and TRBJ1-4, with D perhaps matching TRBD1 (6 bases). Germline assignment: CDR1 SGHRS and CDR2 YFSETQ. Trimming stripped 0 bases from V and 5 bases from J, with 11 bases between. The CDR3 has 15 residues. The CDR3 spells CASSLAGTKNEKLFF. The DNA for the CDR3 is TGCGCCAGCAGCTTGGCCGGGACAAAGAATGAAAAACTGTTTTTT.

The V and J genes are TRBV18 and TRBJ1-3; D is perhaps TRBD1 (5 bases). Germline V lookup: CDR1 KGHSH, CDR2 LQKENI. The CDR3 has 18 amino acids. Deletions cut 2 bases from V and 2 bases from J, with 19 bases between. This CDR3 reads CASSPNKWGVVAGNTIYF. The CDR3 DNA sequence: TGTGCCAGCTCACCAAACAAGTGGGGCGTTGTTGCTGGAAACACCATATATTTT. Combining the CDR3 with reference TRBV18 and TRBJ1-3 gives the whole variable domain NAGVMQNPRHLVRRRGQEARLRCSPMKGHSHVYWYRQLPEEGLKFMVYLQKENIIDESGMPKERFSAEFPKEGPSILRIQQVVRGDSAAYFCASSPNKWGVVAGNTIYFGEGSWLTVV.

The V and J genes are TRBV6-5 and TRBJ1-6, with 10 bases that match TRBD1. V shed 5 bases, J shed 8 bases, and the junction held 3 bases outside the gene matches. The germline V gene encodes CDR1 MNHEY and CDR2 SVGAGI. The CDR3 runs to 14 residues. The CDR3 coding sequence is TGTGCCAGCAGTCCGGGACAGGGGTATTCACCCCTCCACTTT. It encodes CASSPGQGYSPLHF.

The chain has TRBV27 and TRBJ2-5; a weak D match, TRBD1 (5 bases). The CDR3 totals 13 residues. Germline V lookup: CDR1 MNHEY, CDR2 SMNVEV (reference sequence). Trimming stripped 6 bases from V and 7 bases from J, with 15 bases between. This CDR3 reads CASSLDSFGTQYF. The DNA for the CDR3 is TGTGCCAGCAGCCTTGACAGTTTTGGGACCCAGTACTTC.

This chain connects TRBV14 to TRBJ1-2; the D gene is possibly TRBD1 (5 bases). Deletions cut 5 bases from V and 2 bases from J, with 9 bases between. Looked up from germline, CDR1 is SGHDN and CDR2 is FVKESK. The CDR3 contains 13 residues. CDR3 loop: CASSRDFNYGYTF. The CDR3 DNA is TGTGCCAGCAGCAGGGACTTCAACTATGGCTACACCTTC.

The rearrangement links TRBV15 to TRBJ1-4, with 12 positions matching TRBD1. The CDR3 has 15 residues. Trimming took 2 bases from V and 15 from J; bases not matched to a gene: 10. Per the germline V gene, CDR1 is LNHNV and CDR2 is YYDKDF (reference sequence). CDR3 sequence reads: CATSRPGTGGGRVFF. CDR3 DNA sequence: TGTGCCACCAGCAGACCCGGGACAGGGGGCGGAAGGGTGTTTTTT.

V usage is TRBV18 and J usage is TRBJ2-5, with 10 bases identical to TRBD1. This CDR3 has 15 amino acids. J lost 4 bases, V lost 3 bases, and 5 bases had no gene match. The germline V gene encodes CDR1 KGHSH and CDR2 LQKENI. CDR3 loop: CASSPPRDRGETQYF. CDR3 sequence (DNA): TGTGCCAGCTCACCGCCCCGGGACAGGGGAGAGACCCAGTACTTC.

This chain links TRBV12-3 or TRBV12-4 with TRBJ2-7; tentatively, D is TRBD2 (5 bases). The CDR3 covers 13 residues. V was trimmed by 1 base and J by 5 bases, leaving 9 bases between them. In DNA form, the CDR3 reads TGTGCCAGCAGTTTAGGAGGGTACCACGAGCAGTACGTC. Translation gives CASSLGGYHEQYV.

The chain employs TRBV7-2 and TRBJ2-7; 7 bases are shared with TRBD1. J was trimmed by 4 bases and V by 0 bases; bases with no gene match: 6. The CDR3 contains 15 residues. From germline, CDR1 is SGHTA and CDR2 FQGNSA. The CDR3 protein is CASSLAHTGAYEQYV. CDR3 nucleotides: TGTGCCAGCAGCTTAGCTCACACAGGGGCTTACGAGCAGTACGTC.